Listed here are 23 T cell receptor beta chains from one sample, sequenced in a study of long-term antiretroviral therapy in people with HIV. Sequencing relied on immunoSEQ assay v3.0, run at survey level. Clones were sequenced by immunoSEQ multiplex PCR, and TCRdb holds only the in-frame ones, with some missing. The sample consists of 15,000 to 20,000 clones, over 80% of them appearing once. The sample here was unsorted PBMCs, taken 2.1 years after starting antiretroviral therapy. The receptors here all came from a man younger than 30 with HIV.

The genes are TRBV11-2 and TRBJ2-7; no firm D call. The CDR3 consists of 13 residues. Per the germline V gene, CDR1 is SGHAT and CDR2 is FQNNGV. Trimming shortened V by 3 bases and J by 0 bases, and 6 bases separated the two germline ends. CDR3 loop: CASSFGSSYEQYF. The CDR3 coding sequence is TGTGCCAGCAGCTTCGGAAGCTCCTACGAGCAGTACTTC.

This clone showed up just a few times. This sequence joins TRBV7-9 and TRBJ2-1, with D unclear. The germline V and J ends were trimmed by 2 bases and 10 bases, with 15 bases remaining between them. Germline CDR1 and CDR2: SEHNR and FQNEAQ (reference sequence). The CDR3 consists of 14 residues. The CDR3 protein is CASSLMAGSLEQFF. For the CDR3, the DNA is TGTGCCAGCAGCTTAATGGCCGGATCGTTGGAGCAGTTCTTC. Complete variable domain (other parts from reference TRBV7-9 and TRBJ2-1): DTGVSQNPRHKITKRGQNVTFRCDPISEHNRLYWYRQTLGQGPEFLTYFQNEAQLEKSRLLSDRFSAERPKGSFSTLEIQRTEQGDSAMYLCASSLMAGSLEQFFGPGTRLTVL.

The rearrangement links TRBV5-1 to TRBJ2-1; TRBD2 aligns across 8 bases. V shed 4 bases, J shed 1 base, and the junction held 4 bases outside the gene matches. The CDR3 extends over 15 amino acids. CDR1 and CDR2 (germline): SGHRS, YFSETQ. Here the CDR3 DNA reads TGCGCCAGCAGCGTCCTAGCGGGTTCCTACAATGAGCAGTTCTTC. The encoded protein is CASSVLAGSYNEQFF.

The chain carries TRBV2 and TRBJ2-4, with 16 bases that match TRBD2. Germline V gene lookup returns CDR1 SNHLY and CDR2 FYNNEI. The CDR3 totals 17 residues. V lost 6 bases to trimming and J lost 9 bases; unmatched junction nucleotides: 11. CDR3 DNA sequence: TGTGCCAGCAGGGACCTGGGACTAGCGGGGGGGGACGGCATTCAGTACTTC. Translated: CASRDLGLAGGDGIQYF. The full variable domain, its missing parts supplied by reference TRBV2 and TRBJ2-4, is EPEVTQTPSHQVTQMGQEVILRCVPISNHLYFYWYRQILGQKVEFLVSFYNNEISEKSEIFDDQFSVERPDGSNFTLKIRSTKLEDSAMYFCASRDLGLAGGDGIQYFGAGTRLSVL.

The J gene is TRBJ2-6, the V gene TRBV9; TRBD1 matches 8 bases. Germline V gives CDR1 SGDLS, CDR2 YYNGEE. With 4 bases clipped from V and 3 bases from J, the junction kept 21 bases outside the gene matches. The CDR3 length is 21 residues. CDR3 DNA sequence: TGTGCCAGCAGCAGACGATCCCCCGACGGACAGGGCGGAGGTGGGGCCAACGTCCTGACTTTC. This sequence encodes CASSRRSPDGQGGGGANVLTF.

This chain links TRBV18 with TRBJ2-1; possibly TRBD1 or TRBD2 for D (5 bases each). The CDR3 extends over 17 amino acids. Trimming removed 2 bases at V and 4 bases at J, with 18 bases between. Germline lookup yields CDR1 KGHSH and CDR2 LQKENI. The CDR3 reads CASSPIPIGTVYNEQFF. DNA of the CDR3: TGTGCCAGCTCACCAATCCCCATCGGGACGGTTTACAATGAGCAGTTCTTC.

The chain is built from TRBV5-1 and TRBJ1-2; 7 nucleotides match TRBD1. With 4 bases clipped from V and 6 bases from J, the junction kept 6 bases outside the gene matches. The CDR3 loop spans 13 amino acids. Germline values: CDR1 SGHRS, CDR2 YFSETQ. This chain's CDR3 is CASSPRGTDGYTF. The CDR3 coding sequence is TGCGCCAGCAGCCCTAGGGGGACAGATGGCTACACCTTC.

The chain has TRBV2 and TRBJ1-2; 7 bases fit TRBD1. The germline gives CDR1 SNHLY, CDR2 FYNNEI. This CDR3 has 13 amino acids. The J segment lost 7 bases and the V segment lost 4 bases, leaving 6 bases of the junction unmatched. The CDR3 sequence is CASSVGQDGGYTF. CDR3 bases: TGTGCCAGCAGTGTTGGACAGGATGGTGGCTACACCTTC.

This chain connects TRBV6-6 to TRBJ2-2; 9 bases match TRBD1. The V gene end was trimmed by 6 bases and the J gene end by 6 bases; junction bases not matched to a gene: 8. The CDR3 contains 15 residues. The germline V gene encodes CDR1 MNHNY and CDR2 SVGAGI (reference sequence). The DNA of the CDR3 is TGTGCCAGCAGCGACCCGGGACAGGGTGCCGGGGAGCTGTTTTTT. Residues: CASSDPGQGAGELFF.

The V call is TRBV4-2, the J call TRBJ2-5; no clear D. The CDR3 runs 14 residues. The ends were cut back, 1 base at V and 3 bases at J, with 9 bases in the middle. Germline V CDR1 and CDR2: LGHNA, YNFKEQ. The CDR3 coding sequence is TGTGCCAGCAGCCAAGGGCAGACGGAAGAGACCCAGTACTTC. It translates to CASSQGQTEETQYF.

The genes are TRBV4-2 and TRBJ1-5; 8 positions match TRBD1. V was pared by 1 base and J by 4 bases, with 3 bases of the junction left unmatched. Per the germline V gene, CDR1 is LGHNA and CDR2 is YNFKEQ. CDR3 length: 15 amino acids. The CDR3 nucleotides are TGTGCCAGCAGCCAAGGACAGGGGAGGAATCAGCCCCAGCATTTT. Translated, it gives CASSQGQGRNQPQHF.

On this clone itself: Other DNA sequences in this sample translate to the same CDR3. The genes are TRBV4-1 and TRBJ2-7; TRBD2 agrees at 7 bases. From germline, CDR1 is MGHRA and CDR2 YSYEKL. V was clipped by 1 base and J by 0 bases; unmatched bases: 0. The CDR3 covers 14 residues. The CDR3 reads CASSQGGGSYEQYF. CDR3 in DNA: TGCGCCAGCAGCCAAGGCGGGGGCTCCTACGAGCAGTACTTC.

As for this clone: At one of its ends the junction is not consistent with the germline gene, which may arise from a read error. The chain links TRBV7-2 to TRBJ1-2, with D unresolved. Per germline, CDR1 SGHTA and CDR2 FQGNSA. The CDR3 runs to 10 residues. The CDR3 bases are TGTGCCAGCAGCTTATGGCCTGACGGGTTC. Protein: CASSLWPDGF.

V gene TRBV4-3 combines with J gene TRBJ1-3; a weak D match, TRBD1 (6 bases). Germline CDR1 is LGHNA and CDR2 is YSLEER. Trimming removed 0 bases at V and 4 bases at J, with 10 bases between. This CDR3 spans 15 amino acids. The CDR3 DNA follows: TGCGCCAGCAGCCAAGAAAAGGGGGGGGGAAACACCATATATTTT. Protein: CASSQEKGGGNTIYF.

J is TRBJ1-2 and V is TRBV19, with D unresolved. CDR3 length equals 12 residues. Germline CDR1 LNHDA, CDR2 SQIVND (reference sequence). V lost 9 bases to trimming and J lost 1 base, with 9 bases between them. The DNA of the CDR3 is TGTGCCAGCACCACGGGTAACTATGGCTACACCTTC. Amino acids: CASTTGNYGYTF.

CDR3 sequence: CSVGPVLSGETQYF. The CDR3 DNA reads as TGCAGCGTTGGGCCAGTCCTTTCGGGGGAGACCCAGTACTTC. The chain links TRBV29-1 to TRBJ2-5, with D possibly TRBD2 on 5 matching bases. The length of the CDR3 is 14 residues. Trimming cost V 4 bases and J 5 bases, with 17 bases left between them. Germline CDR1 reads SQVTM; CDR2 reads ANQGSEA.

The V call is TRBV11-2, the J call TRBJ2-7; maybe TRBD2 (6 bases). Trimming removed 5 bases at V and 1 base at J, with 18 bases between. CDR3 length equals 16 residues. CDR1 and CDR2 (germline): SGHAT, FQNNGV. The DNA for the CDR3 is TGTGCCAGCAGCCCTCTAGCGACCCACGGATCCTACGAGCAGTACTTC. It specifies CASSPLATHGSYEQYF.

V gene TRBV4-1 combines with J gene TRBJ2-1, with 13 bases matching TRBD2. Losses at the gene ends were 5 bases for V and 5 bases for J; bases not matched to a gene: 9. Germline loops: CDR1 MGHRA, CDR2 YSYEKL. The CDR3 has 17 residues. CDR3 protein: CASSARTSGGANNEQFF. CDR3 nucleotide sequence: TGCGCCAGCAGCGCCCGTACTAGCGGGGGGGCCAACAATGAGCAGTTCTTC.

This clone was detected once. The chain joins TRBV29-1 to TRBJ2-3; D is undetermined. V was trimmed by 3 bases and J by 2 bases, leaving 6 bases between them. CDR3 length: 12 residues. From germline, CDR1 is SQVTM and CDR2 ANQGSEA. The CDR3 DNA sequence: TGCAGCGTTGATTCCTACACAGATACGCAGTATTTT. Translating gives CSVDSYTDTQYF.

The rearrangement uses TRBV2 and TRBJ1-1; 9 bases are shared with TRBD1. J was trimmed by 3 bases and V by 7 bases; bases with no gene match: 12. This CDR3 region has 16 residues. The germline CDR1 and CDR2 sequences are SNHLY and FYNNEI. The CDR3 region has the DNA TGTGCCAGCACCCGGGACAGGGTCTATTCGGACACTGAAGCTTTCTTT. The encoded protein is CASTRDRVYSDTEAFF. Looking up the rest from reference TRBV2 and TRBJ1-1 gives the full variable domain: EPEVTQTPSHQVTQMGQEVILRCVPISNHLYFYWYRQILGQKVEFLVSFYNNEISEKSEIFDDQFSVERPDGSNFTLKIRSTKLEDSAMYFCASTRDRVYSDTEAFFGQGTRLTVV.

CDR3 DNA: TGTGCCAGTAGTACCCGCCTGTTCAACACTGAAGCTTTCTTT. Protein sequence: CASSTRLFNTEAFF. The chain employs TRBV19 and TRBJ1-1; D is unclear. V lost 4 bases and J lost 2, with 11 bases in between. Germline V gene sequence: CDR1 LNHDA, CDR2 SQIVND (reference sequence). CDR3 length: 14 residues.

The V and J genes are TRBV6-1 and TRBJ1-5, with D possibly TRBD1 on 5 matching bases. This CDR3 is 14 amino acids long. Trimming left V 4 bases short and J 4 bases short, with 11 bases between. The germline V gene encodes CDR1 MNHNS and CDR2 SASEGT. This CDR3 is CASSVIQENQPQHF. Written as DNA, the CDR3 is TGTGCCAGCAGTGTAATACAGGAAAATCAGCCCCAGCATTTT.

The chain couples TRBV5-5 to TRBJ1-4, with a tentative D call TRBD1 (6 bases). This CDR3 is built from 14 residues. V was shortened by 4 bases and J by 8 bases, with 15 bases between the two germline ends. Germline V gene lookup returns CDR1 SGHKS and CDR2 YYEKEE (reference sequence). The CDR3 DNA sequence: TGTGCCAGCAGCCCCCAGGGGTACAGGGAAAAACTGTTTTTT. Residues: CASSPQGYREKLFF.